These 17 T cell receptor beta chains were sequenced from one sample in a study of PD-1 blockade in classical Hodgkin lymphoma. TCRdb's copy holds only in-frame clones and misses some; the assay was immunoSEQ multiplex PCR. The sample lists a few thousand clones; over 65% were seen once. Specified time point: cycle 4 day 1 (C4D1), after less than seven weeks of nivolumab. Brentuximab vedotin exposure varied, and every patient relapsed after autologous stem cell transplantation. Thawed PBMCs were subjected to magnetic negative selection, which yielded isolated CD8+ T cells. Material: CD8+ T cells from blood, obtained before the fourth cycle of nivolumab. Receptor source: a human donor with classical Hodgkin lymphoma.

The genes are TRBV27 and TRBJ2-3; D unclear. The V and J ends lost 7 bases and 6 bases respectively, with 14 bases between them. This CDR3 spans 13 amino acids. Germline V gene data show CDR1 as MNHEY and CDR2 as SMNVEV (reference sequence). CDR3 amino acids: CASTHPSGDTQYF. The CDR3 DNA sequence: TGTGCCAGCACTCACCCGTCCGGGGATACGCAGTATTTT.

This chain links TRBV18 with TRBJ2-1; unclear D gene. The CDR3 length is 14 residues. Trimming stripped 7 bases from V and 5 bases from J, with 15 bases between. CDR1 is KGHSH, CDR2 LQKENI, per germline. DNA for the CDR3: TGTGCCAGCTACGAGCAAAAGGATAACAATGAGCAGTTCTTC. Amino acid sequence: CASYEQKDNNEQFF.

The rearrangement links TRBV29-1 to TRBJ2-1, with TRBD1 matching over 10 bases. This CDR3 comprises 13 residues. Germline V gene sequence: CDR1 SQVTM, CDR2 ANQGSEA. CDR3: CTTGTGAWNEQFF. The CDR3 bases are TGCACCACCGGGACAGGGGCCTGGAATGAGCAGTTCTTC.

The chain uses TRBV11-2 and TRBJ1-1; D perhaps matches TRBD1 (6 bases). This CDR3 is 14 amino acids long. CDR1 is SGHAT, CDR2 FQNNGV, per germline. The V end was cut by 4 bases, the J end by 1 base, with 10 bases between. CDR3 sequence: CASSSGQPNTEAFF. The CDR3 DNA reads TGTGCCAGCAGCTCGGGACAACCGAACACTGAAGCTTTCTTT.

The J gene is TRBJ2-7, the V gene TRBV15, with 9 bases identical to TRBD2. V dropped 5 bases and J dropped 7; count of bases not matched to a gene: 6. The CDR3 is made up of 13 amino acids. In germline, CDR1 is LNHNV, CDR2 YYDKDF (reference sequence). The CDR3 sequence is CATSSLAGEEQYF. CDR3 in DNA: TGTGCCACCAGCTCCTTAGCGGGAGAAGAGCAGTACTTC.

The chain recombines TRBV28 with TRBJ2-2; D remains ambiguous. Per germline, CDR1 MDHEN and CDR2 SYDVKM. The CDR3 loop spans 14 amino acids. The V end was cut by 7 bases, the J end by 7 bases, with 16 bases between. The CDR3: CASTTGWGGGELFF. DNA of the CDR3: TGTGCCAGCACCACCGGTTGGGGTGGCGGGGAGCTGTTTTTT.

This sequence joins TRBV5-6 and TRBJ1-5; D is perhaps TRBD1 (6 bases). The germline V and J ends were trimmed by 4 bases and 1 base, with 9 bases remaining between them. The CDR3 has 14 amino acids. CDR1 and CDR2 (germline): SGHDT, YYEEEE. The CDR3 protein is CASSHQGSNQPQHF. In DNA, the CDR3 is TGTGCCAGCAGCCACCAGGGGAGCAATCAGCCCCAGCATTTT. The whole variable domain, remainder taken from reference TRBV5-6 and TRBJ1-5, is DAGVTQSPTHLIKTRGQQVTLRCSPKSGHDTVSWYQQALGQGPQFIFQYYEEEERQRGNFPDRFSGHQFPNYSSELNVNALLLGDSALYLCASSHQGSNQPQHFGDGTRLSIL.

Here the CDR3 reads CASSQLLGEETQYF. The DNA of the CDR3 is TGTGCCAGCAGTCAGTTATTGGGAGAAGAGACCCAGTACTTC. The chain employs TRBV7-6 and TRBJ2-5; D is possibly TRBD2 (5 bases). CDR1 and CDR2 from the germline V gene are SGHVS and FNYEAQ. The CDR3 runs to 14 residues. Trimming shortened V by 6 bases and J by 3 bases, and 14 bases separated the two germline ends.

The chain combines TRBV5-6 with TRBJ1-5; 11 bases are a match to TRBD1. From germline, CDR1 is SGHDT and CDR2 YYEEEE. The CDR3 has 14 amino acids. V lost 4 bases, J lost 7 bases, and 4 bases stayed unmatched. The CDR3 sequence: CASSIGTGGQPQHF. For the CDR3, the DNA is TGTGCCAGCAGCATAGGGACAGGGGGACAGCCCCAGCATTTT. The whole variable domain, remainder taken from reference TRBV5-6 and TRBJ1-5, is DAGVTQSPTHLIKTRGQQVTLRCSPKSGHDTVSWYQQALGQGPQFIFQYYEEEERQRGNFPDRFSGHQFPNYSSELNVNALLLGDSALYLCASSIGTGGQPQHFGDGTRLSIL.

The chain combines TRBV6-4 with TRBJ2-1; 9 positions agree with TRBD2. V was pared by 4 bases and J by 8 bases, with 9 bases of the junction left unmatched. The CDR3 is 15 residues long. Germline loops: CDR1 MRHNA, CDR2 SNTAGT. CDR3 sequence: CASSVGSGSADEQFF. The CDR3 DNA reads as TGTGCCAGCAGTGTGGGTAGCGGGAGCGCCGATGAGCAGTTCTTC.

The chain recombines TRBV6-1 with TRBJ2-7; the match to TRBD2 covers 7 bases. V shed 2 bases, J shed 6 bases, and the junction held 10 bases outside the gene matches. Germline CDR1 is MNHNS and CDR2 is SASEGT. This CDR3 spans 15 amino acids. For the CDR3, the DNA is TGTGCCAGCAGTGAAAAGGAGGGCTCGGGAGGCGAGCAGTACTTC. Translated, it gives CASSEKEGSGGEQYF.

CDR3 nucleotides: TGTGCCAGCAGTCCTTACTCGGACCCCTACGAGCAGTACTTC. Residues: CASSPYSDPYEQYF. The chain couples TRBV28 to TRBJ2-7, with D hard to call. Germline-derived CDR1 and CDR2 are MDHEN and SYDVKM. The CDR3 contains 14 residues. V shed 5 bases and J shed 2 bases, with 13 bases lying between them.

The chain uses TRBV12-2 and TRBJ1-2; the D call TRBD1 from the table was never checked on the DNA. TRBV12-2 is a recognized pseudogene. The CDR3 totals 14 residues. DNA of the CDR3: TGTGCAAGTCGCTTAAGGCAGGGAAGAAATGGCTACACCTTC. Its protein product is CASRLRQGRNGYTF.

This clone was detected only a few times. This chain joins TRBV5-1 and TRBJ2-5, with no clear D. V shed 0 bases and J shed 2 bases, with 17 bases lying between them. The CDR3 runs 17 residues. The V gene's germline CDR1 is SGHRS and CDR2 YFSETQ. In DNA form, the CDR3 reads TGCGCCAGCAGCTTGGACCCCGAACTCGGAAAACAAGAGACCCAGTACTTC. The encoded protein is CASSLDPELGKQETQYF.

The V and J genes are TRBV5-1 and TRBJ2-1, with D possibly TRBD1 on 5 matching bases. Germline V CDR1 and CDR2: SGHRS, YFSETQ. V dropped 0 bases and J dropped 3 bases, with 10 bases sitting between them. The CDR3 contains 15 residues. CDR3 nucleotide sequence: TGCGCCAGCAGCTTGGTAAGGGGTATCTACAATGAGCAGTTCTTC. Residues: CASSLVRGIYNEQFF. The full variable domain, rest sourced from reference TRBV5-1 and TRBJ2-1, is KAGVTQTPRYLIKTRGQQVTLSCSPISGHRSVSWYQQTPGQGLQFLFEYFSETQRNKGNFPGRFSGRQFSNSRSEMNVSTLELGDSALYLCASSLVRGIYNEQFFGPGTRLTVL.

The genes are TRBV7-9 and TRBJ2-1; D unclear. V dropped 3 bases and J dropped 2 bases, with 20 bases sitting between them. Germline-derived CDR1 and CDR2 are SEHNR and FQNEAQ (reference sequence). This CDR3 region has 18 residues. CDR3 sequence: CASSFVGGTLPAYNEQFF. The CDR3 DNA reads TGTGCCAGCAGCTTTGTTGGCGGCACCCTCCCCGCCTACAATGAGCAGTTCTTC. Full variable domain (outside the CDR3, taken from reference TRBV7-9 and TRBJ2-1): DTGVSQNPRHKITKRGQNVTFRCDPISEHNRLYWYRQTLGQGPEFLTYFQNEAQLEKSRLLSDRFSAERPKGSFSTLEIQRTEQGDSAMYLCASSFVGGTLPAYNEQFFGPGTRLTVL.

This clone was counted a single time. This CDR3 is also generated by other DNA sequences in the sample. The chain joins TRBV13 to TRBJ2-7; tentative D call: TRBD1 (6 bases). Trimming took 5 bases from V and 5 from J, leaving 22 bases between them. CDR1 and CDR2 from the germline V gene are PRHDT and FYEKMQ (reference sequence). The length of the CDR3 is 16 residues. The CDR3 DNA reads TGTGCCAGCAGCGGACCCTTTGGGCAAGGGGGAAACGAGCAGTACTTC. Its protein is CASSGPFGQGGNEQYF.